One sample yielded the 7 T cell receptor beta chains listed below, sequenced in a study of blood T cell repertoires in COVID-19. Data came from immunoSEQ multiplex PCR; TCRdb stores just in-frame clones and leaves some out. The table has roughly 250,000 clones, 85% to 90% seen once; the top ten hold about 0.95%. Specimen: PBMCs or T cells enriched from blood (not recorded which). The receptors were gathered from a man aged 45-60 years who had been exposed to COVID-19.

This clone occurred once. Different DNA sequences within this sample yield the same CDR3. The genes are TRBV28 and TRBJ1-5, with D possibly being TRBD1 (6 bases). This CDR3 is 14 amino acids long. The V gene's germline CDR1 is MDHEN and CDR2 SYDVKM. V was pared by 2 bases and J by 1 base, with 6 bases between. CDR3 nucleotides: TGTGCCAGCAGTTTAGGGGGCAGCAATCAGCCCCAGCATTTT. It yields the protein CASSLGGSNQPQHF.

The chain uses TRBV6-6 and TRBJ2-2; TRBD1 aligns across 12 bases. The V gene end was trimmed by 4 bases and the J gene end by 8 bases; junction bases not matched to a gene: 2. The germline CDR1 and CDR2 sequences are MNHNY and SVGAGI (reference sequence). The CDR3 spans 14 residues. CDR3: CASSWGQGAGELFF. Written as DNA, the CDR3 is TGTGCCAGCAGTTGGGGACAGGGGGCGGGGGAGCTGTTTTTT.

The rearrangement uses TRBV4-1 and TRBJ2-5, with TRBD2 matching over 8 bases. Looked up from germline, CDR1 is MGHRA and CDR2 is YSYEKL. The V gene end was trimmed by 1 base and the J gene end by 2 bases; junction bases not matched to a gene: 6. This CDR3 has 16 amino acids. The CDR3 loop reads CASSQVAGQLQETQYF. The CDR3 DNA sequence: TGCGCCAGCAGCCAAGTAGCGGGGCAGCTTCAAGAGACCCAGTACTTC.

The genes are TRBV5-1 and TRBJ1-4, with a possible D match to TRBD1 (5 bases). V lost 4 bases, J lost 7 bases, and 17 bases lay in between. The CDR3 extends over 15 amino acids. The V gene's germline CDR1 is SGHRS and CDR2 YFSETQ. DNA for the CDR3: TGCGCCAGCAGCCGAGGGGAGGGGCGCGCTGAAAAACTGTTTTTT. Residues: CASSRGEGRAEKLFF.

The V gene is TRBV29-1, the J gene TRBJ2-3; 9 bases map to TRBD2. The CDR3 length is 14 residues. In germline, CDR1 is SQVTM, CDR2 ANQGSEA. Trimming at V came to 5 bases and at J to 2 bases, leaving 5 bases not matched to a gene. The CDR3: CSVLAGATTDTQYF. CDR3 coding DNA: TGCAGCGTTTTAGCGGGGGCCACCACAGATACGCAGTATTTT.

The chain recombines TRBV19 with TRBJ1-2; TRBD1 matches 10 bases. Germline lookup yields CDR1 LNHDA and CDR2 SQIVND (reference sequence). CDR3 length: 15 residues. The J segment lost 2 bases and the V segment lost 6 bases, leaving 6 bases of the junction unmatched. CDR3 region: CASRSGGQGNYGYTF. CDR3 DNA: TGTGCCAGTAGATCTGGGGGACAGGGGAACTATGGCTACACCTTC.

CDR3 nucleotides: TGCGCCAGCAGCTTGGTCCCCGACAGACTCTCTGGAAACACCATATATTTT. Protein: CASSLVPDRLSGNTIYF. The chain links TRBV5-1 to TRBJ1-3; possibly TRBD1 for D (5 bases). The ends were cut back, 0 bases at V and 0 bases at J, with 13 bases in the middle. Germline-derived CDR1 and CDR2 are SGHRS and YFSETQ. There are 17 residues in the CDR3.